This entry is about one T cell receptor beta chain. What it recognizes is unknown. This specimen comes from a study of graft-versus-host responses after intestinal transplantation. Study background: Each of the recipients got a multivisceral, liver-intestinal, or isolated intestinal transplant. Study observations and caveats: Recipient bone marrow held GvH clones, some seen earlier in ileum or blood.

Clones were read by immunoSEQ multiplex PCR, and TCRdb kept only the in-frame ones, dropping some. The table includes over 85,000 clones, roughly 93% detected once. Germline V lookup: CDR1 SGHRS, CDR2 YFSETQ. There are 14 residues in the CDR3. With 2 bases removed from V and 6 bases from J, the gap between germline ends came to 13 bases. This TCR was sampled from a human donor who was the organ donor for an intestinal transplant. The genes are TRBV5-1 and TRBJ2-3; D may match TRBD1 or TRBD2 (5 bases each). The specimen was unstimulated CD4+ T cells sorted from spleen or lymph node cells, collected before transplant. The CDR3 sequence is CASSLTAGADTQYF. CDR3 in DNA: TGCGCCAGCAGCTTAACTGCCGGGGCGGATACGCAGTATTTT.